This T cell receptor (beta chain) comes out of a study of blood T cell repertoires in COVID-19. Here immunoSEQ multiplex PCR was the method, and the copy in TCRdb shows in-frame clones only, minus some. This sample has roughly 410,000 clones, with about 91% found just once. There are 14 residues in the CDR3. V was clipped by 4 bases and J by 3 bases; unmatched bases: 3. The germline V gene encodes CDR1 MDHEN and CDR2 SYDVKM. The genes are TRBV28 and TRBJ1-5, with 7 bases fitting TRBD1. Sequences were obtained from peripheral blood. This clonotype was obtained from a woman aged 40-49 years with COVID-19, enrolled during active disease. The CDR3 loop is CASSYRGSNQPQHF. The CDR3 DNA follows: TGTGCCAGCAGTTACAGGGGATCCAATCAGCCCCAGCATTTT.